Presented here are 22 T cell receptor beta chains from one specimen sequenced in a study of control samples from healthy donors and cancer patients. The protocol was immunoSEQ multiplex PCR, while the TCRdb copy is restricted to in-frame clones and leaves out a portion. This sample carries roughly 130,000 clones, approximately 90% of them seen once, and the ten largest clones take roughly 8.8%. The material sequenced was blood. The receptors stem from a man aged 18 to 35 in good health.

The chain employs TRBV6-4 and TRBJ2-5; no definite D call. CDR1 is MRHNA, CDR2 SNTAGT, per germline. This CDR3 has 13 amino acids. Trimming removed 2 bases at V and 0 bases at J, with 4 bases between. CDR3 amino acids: CASSDGYQETQYF. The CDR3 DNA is TGTGCCAGCAGTGACGGGTACCAAGAGACCCAGTACTTC.

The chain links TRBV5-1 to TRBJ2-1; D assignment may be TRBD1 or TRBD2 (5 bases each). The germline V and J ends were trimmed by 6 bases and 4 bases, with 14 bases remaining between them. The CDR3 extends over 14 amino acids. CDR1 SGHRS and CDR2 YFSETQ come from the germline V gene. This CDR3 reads CASTVGDVYNEQFF. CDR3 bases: TGCGCCAGCACTGTGGGGGATGTTTACAATGAGCAGTTCTTC.

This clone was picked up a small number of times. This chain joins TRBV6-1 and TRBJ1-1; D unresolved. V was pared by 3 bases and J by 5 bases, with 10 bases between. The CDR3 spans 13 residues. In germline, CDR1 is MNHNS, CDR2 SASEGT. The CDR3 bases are TGTGCCAGCAGTGACCCTACGGGAACTGAAGCTTTCTTT. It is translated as CASSDPTGTEAFF.

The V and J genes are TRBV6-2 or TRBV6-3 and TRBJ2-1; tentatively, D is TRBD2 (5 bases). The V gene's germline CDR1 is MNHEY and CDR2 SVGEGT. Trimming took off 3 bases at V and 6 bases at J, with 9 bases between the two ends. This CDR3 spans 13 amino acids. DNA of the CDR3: TGTGCCAGCAGTTATTCCGGGATCAATGAGCAGTTCTTC. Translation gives CASSYSGINEQFF.

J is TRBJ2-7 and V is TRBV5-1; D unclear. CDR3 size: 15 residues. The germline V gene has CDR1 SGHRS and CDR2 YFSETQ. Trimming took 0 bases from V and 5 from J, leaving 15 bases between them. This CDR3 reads CASSLGWRITHEQYF. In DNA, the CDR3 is TGCGCCAGCAGCTTGGGATGGCGAATTACCCACGAGCAGTACTTC. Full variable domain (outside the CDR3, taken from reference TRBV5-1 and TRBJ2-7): KAGVTQTPRYLIKTRGQQVTLSCSPISGHRSVSWYQQTPGQGLQFLFEYFSETQRNKGNFPGRFSGRQFSNSRSEMNVSTLELGDSALYLCASSLGWRITHEQYFGPGTRLTVT.

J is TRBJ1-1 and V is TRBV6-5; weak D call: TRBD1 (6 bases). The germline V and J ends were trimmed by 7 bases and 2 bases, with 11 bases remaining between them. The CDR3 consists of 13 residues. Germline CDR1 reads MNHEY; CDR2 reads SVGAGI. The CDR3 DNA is TGTGCCAGCACTCGGACAGAAAACACTGAAGCTTTCTTT. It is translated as CASTRTENTEAFF.

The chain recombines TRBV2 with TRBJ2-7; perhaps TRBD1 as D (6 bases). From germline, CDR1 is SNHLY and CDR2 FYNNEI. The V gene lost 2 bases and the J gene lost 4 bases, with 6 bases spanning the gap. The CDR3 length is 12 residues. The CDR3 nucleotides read TGTGCCAGCAGTGAAACAGGGTACGAGCAGTACTTC. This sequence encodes CASSETGYEQYF.

CDR3 bases: TGTGCCAGCAGCTTCGGAACAGGGGGCCCCACTGAAGCTTTCTTT. This codes for CASSFGTGGPTEAFF. The chain links TRBV7-9 to TRBJ1-1; 9 positions match TRBD1. This CDR3 is built from 15 residues. The germline V gene has CDR1 SEHNR and CDR2 FQNEAQ (reference sequence). J gave up 4 bases and V 3 bases, and 6 bases lay outside the gene matches.

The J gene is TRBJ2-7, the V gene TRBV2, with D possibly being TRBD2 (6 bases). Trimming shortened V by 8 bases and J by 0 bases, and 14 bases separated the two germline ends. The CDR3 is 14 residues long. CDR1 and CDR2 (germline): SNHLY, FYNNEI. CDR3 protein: CASSEGTDSYEQYF. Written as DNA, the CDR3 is TGTGCCAGCTCGGAGGGGACGGACTCCTACGAGCAGTACTTC.

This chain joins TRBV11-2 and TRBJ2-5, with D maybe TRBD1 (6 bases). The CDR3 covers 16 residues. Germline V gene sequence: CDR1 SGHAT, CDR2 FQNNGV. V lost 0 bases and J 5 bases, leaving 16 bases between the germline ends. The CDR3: CASSLEPQGRGETQYF. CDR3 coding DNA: TGTGCCAGCAGCTTAGAGCCCCAGGGGCGCGGGGAGACCCAGTACTTC.

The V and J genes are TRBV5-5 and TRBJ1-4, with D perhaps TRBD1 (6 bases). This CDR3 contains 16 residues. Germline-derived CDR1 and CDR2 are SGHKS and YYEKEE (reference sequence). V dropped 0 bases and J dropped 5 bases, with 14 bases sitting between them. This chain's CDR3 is CASSLETGGLNEKLFF. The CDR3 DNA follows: TGTGCCAGCAGCTTGGAGACAGGAGGATTAAATGAAAAACTGTTTTTT.

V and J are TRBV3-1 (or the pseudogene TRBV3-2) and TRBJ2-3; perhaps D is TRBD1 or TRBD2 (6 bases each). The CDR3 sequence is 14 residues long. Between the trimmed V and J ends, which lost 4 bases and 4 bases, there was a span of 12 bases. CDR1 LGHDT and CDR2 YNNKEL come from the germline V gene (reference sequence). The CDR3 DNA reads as TGTGCCAGCAGCCGCCAAAGGGGGGCAGATACGCAGTATTTT. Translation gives CASSRQRGADTQYF.

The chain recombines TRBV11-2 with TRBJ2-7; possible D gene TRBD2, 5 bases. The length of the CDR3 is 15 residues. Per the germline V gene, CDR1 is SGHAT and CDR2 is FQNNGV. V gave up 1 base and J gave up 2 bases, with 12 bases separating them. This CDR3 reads CASSLATNPTYEQYF. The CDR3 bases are TGTGCCAGCAGCTTAGCGACTAACCCCACCTACGAGCAGTACTTC.

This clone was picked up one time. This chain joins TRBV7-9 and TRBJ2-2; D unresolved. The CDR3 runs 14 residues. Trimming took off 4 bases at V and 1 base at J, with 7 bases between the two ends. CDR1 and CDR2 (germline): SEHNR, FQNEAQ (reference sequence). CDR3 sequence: CASSSPGNTGELFF. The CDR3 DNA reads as TGTGCCAGCAGCTCGCCTGGGAACACCGGGGAGCTGTTTTTT.

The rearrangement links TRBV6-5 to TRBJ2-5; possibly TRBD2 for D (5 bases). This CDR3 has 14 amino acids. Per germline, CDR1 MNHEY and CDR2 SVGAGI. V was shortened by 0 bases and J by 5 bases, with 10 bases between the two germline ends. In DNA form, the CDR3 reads TGTGCCAGCAGTTACTCGAGAGGGCACGAGACCCAGTACTTC. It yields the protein CASSYSRGHETQYF.

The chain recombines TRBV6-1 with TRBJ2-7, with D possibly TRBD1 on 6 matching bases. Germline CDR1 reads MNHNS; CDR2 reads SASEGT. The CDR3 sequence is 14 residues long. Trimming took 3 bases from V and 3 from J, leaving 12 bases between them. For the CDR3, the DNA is TGTGCCAGCAGTGAGTACAGGGCTCTCTACGAGCAGTACTTC. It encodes CASSEYRALYEQYF.

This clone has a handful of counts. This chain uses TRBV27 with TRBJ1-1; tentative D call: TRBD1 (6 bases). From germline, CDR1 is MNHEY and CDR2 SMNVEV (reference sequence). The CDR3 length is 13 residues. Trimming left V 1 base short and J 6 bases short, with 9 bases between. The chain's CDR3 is CASSLFKGAEAFF. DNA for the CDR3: TGTGCCAGCAGTTTATTTAAGGGGGCTGAAGCTTTCTTT.

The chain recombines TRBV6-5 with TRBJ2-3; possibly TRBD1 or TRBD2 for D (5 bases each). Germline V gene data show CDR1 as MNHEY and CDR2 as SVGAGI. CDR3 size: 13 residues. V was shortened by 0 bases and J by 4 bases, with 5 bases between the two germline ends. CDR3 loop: CASSYSGADTQYF. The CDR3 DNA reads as TGTGCCAGCAGTTACTCGGGGGCAGATACGCAGTATTTT.

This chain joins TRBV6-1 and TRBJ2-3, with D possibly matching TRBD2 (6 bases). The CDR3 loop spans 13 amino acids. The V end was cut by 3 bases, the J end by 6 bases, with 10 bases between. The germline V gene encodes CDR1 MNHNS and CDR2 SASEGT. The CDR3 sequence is CASSDGLWDTQYF. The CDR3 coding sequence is TGTGCCAGCAGTGACGGACTATGGGATACGCAGTATTTT.

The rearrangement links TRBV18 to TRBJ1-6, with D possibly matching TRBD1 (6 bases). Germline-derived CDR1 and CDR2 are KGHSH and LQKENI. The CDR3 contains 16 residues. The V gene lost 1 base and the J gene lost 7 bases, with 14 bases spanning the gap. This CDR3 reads CASSPLYRDTNSPLHF. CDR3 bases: TGTGCCAGCTCACCACTATACCGGGACACGAATTCACCCCTCCACTTT.

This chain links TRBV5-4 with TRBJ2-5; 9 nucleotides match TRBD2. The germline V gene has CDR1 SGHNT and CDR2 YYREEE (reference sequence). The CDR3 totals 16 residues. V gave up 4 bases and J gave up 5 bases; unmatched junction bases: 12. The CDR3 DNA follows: TGTGCCAGCAGCGGTACTCTTAGCGGGGGAAGGGAGACCCAGTACTTC. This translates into CASSGTLSGGRETQYF.

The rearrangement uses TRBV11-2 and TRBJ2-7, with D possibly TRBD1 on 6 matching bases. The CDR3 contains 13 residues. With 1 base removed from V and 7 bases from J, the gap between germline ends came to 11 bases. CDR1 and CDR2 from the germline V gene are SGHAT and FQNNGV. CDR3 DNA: TGTGCCAGCAGCTTAGTGACAGGTGTGGAGCAGTACTTC. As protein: CASSLVTGVEQYF.